The 27 T cell receptor beta chains reported below all come from one sample, sequenced in a study of naive and memory T cell subsets. Stated treatment: skin biopsy from PPD injection site in Mantoux-positive individual. A UMI-containing oligonucleotide was joined by 3' ligation to the TCR cDNA template. Amplification of ligated cDNA took four PCR rounds with SP2 and nested alpha and beta constant primers. A single record per CDR3 protein comes from TCRdb applying MiXCR to the UMI-ligation and nested PCR reads. The sample lists roughly 14,000 distinct CDR3 sequences, approximately 4.7% occurring once. The input for sequencing was skin, taken from a tuberculin skin test site. These receptor sequences come from an adult in good health.

This clonotype was seen ten or more times. The chain has TRBV10-3 and TRBJ2-5; TRBD1 matches 10 bases. CDR3 length: 15 residues. Germline trimming cut 8 bases from V and 2 bases from J; bases unmatched to any gene: 8. CDR1 is ENHRY and CDR2 is SYGVKD in the germline V gene. In nucleotides, the CDR3 is TGTGCCATCGGGACGGACAGGGGGTTTCAAGAGACCCAGTACTTC. Translation: CAIGTDRGFQETQYF.

At least ten counts were recorded for this clonotype. DNA of the CDR3: TGTGCCAGCAGGGGAACAAGCGGGGGGGGCTACGAGCAGTACTTC. Residues: CASRGTSGGGYEQYF. The rearrangement joins TRBV6-5 to TRBJ2-7; 10 nucleotides match TRBD2. The CDR3 runs 15 residues. V lost 6 bases and J lost 3; bases outside the gene matches: 8. Germline CDR1 reads MNHEY; CDR2 reads SVGAGI.

This clonotype was recorded at least ten times. The chain uses TRBV7-2 and TRBJ2-5; D ambiguous. This CDR3 spans 17 amino acids. Germline V gene data show CDR1 as SGHTA and CDR2 as FQGNSA. V was pared by 5 bases and J by 2 bases, with 21 bases between. Here the CDR3 reads CASSTEEEALGQETQYF. For the CDR3, the DNA is TGTGCCAGCAGCACCGAGGAAGAGGCGTTAGGACAAGAGACCCAGTACTTC.

The chain links TRBV19 to TRBJ1-1, with 7 bases that match TRBD1. This CDR3 is 15 amino acids long. Germline V lookup: CDR1 LNHDA, CDR2 SQIVND (reference sequence). Trimming removed 2 bases from V and 1 base from J; junction bases left unmatched: 4. The CDR3 here is CASSITGTANTEAFF. The CDR3, as DNA: TGTGCCAGTAGTATAACCGGGACAGCGAACACTGAAGCTTTCTTT.

By frequency in the sample, this clonotype is medium-sized. The gene calls are TRBV7-2 and TRBJ2-1; D is possibly TRBD2 (6 bases). Germline V lookup: CDR1 SGHTA, CDR2 FQGNSA. V was cut by 1 base and J by 3 bases, with 10 bases left in between. This CDR3 contains 15 residues. DNA for the CDR3: TGTGCCAGCAGCTTAGAGATTAGCGGCTACAATGAGCAGTTCTTC. This encodes CASSLEISGYNEQFF.

This clonotype is medium-sized in the sample. CDR3 sequence reads: CASSQAYREGGLTEAFF. CDR3 in DNA: TGTGCCAGCAGCCAGGCGTACAGGGAGGGGGGTCTCACTGAAGCTTTCTTT. The V and J genes are TRBV4-2 and TRBJ1-1, with D perhaps matching TRBD1 (6 bases). Trimming removed 3 bases from V and 4 bases from J, with 21 bases in between. CDR3 length equals 17 residues. Germline V gene lookup returns CDR1 LGHNA and CDR2 YNFKEQ.

This clonotype rates as medium-sized (0.01 to 0.1%). V is TRBV3-2 and J is TRBJ1-2. TRBV3-2 is classified as a pseudogene. This CDR3 is built from 10 residues. The CDR3 nucleotides read TGTGCCAGTCGTAACTATGGCTACACCTTC. This sequence encodes CASRNYGYTF.

This clonotype was counted a few times. A read error may explain this, as a much larger clone is one base away. It is unclear where the CDR3 begins or ends on the DNA, so no DNA is shown, and the CDR3 is as TCRdb lists it. This sequence joins TRBV29-1 and TRBJ1-2; TRBD1 reflects the table's D call only, with no check against the DNA. The CDR3 adds up to 13 amino acids, both ends counted. Germline CDR1 is SQVTM and CDR2 is ANQGSEA. The CDR3 loop is CSVAWGANYGDTF.

Only a few counts were recorded for this clonotype. One base away lies a much larger clone, so this may be a sequencing read error. This chain joins TRBV20-1 and TRBJ1-1; D call uncertain. The CDR3 totals 14 residues. V gave up 6 bases and J gave up 0 bases, with 14 bases separating them. Germline CDR1 is DFQATT and CDR2 is SNEGSKA (reference sequence). CDR3 in DNA: TGCAGTGCCCCATCAGGACCTGTGAACACTGAAGCTTTCTTT. Translation gives CSAPSGPVNTEAFF.

This clonotype occurred many times. The chain links TRBV6-2 or TRBV6-3 to TRBJ2-7, with D possibly matching TRBD2 (6 bases). Germline loops: CDR1 MNHEY, CDR2 SVGEGT. CDR3 length: 14 residues. The V gene lost 2 bases and the J gene lost 1 base, with 9 bases spanning the gap. CDR3 loop: CASSYRRGSYEQYF. Written as DNA, the CDR3 is TGTGCCAGCAGTTACCGCCGGGGGTCCTACGAGCAGTACTTC.

This chain joins TRBV5-6 and TRBJ2-6; D not resolved. There are 14 residues in the CDR3. Germline lookup yields CDR1 SGHDT and CDR2 YYEEEE. V lost 5 bases and J 4 bases, leaving 10 bases between the germline ends. The CDR3 nucleotides read TGTGCCAGCAGTGCCTCAACGGGGGCCAACGTCCTGACTTTC. It encodes CASSASTGANVLTF. Complete variable domain (other parts from reference TRBV5-6 and TRBJ2-6): DAGVTQSPTHLIKTRGQQVTLRCSPKSGHDTVSWYQQALGQGPQFIFQYYEEEERQRGNFPDRFSGHQFPNYSSELNVNALLLGDSALYLCASSASTGANVLTFGAGSRLTVL.

This clonotype was counted ten times or more. The chain recombines TRBV24-1 with TRBJ2-2; no definite D call. Germline CDR1 is KGHDR and CDR2 is SFDVKD. Trimming removed 3 bases from V and 3 bases from J, with 7 bases in between. The CDR3 runs 14 residues. DNA for the CDR3: TGTGCCACCAGTGATAGGAGACACACCGGGGAGCTGTTTTTT. Protein product: CATSDRRHTGELFF.

This clonotype was observed many times. The V and J genes are TRBV10-3 and TRBJ1-5; D is uncertain. The V end was cut by 8 bases, the J end by 5 bases, with 10 bases between. The CDR3 spans 12 residues. From germline, CDR1 is ENHRY and CDR2 SYGVKD. CDR3 sequence: CAISPKDQPQHF. CDR3 nucleotide sequence: TGTGCCATCTCACCTAAAGATCAGCCCCAGCATTTT.

This clonotype was observed many times. The genes are TRBV9 and TRBJ2-3; 8 bases are shared with TRBD2. From germline, CDR1 is SGDLS and CDR2 YYNGEE. The CDR3 is 15 residues long. Trimming at V came to 0 bases and at J to 6 bases, leaving 6 bases not matched to a gene. CDR3 nucleotide sequence: TGTGCCAGCAGCGTAGATGGGACTAGTGATGATACGCAGTATTTT. This encodes CASSVDGTSDDTQYF.

This clonotype was seen ten or more times. The rearrangement links TRBV7-2 to TRBJ2-7; a possible D gene is TRBD1 (5 bases). This CDR3 has 15 residues. CDR1 and CDR2 (germline): SGHTA, FQGNSA. V lost 1 base to trimming and J lost 3 bases, with 13 bases between them. CDR3 loop: CASSLVGQEHYEQYF. The CDR3 DNA sequence: TGTGCCAGCAGCTTAGTGGGGCAGGAGCACTACGAGCAGTACTTC.

By share, this clonotype ranks as medium-sized. The J gene is TRBJ2-3, the V gene TRBV20-1, with 8 nucleotides matching TRBD1. This CDR3 has 17 residues. CDR1 and CDR2 from the germline V gene are DFQATT and SNEGSKA (reference sequence). The J segment lost 5 bases and the V segment lost 3 bases, leaving 16 bases of the junction unmatched. CDR3 residues: CSARTRAIPGGEDTQYF. In nucleotides, the CDR3 is TGCAGTGCTAGGACCAGGGCAATCCCAGGGGGCGAAGATACGCAGTATTTT.

The sample holds a few counts of this clonotype. Possible read error: a much larger clone is one base away. The chain has TRBV3-1 and TRBJ2-2; D ambiguous. CDR3 length: 17 residues. Germline V gene data show CDR1 as LGHDT and CDR2 as YNNKEL (reference sequence). In nucleotides, the CDR3 is TGTGTCAGCAGCCATCATCTCGGACGGTCGAACACCGGGGAGCTGTTTTTT. Its translation is CVSSHHLGRSNTGELFF.

The chain employs TRBV18 and TRBJ2-3; 8 bases line up with TRBD1. This CDR3 is built from 14 residues. Germline CDR1 reads KGHSH; CDR2 reads LQKENI. V dropped 2 bases and J dropped 5; count of bases not matched to a gene: 3. The CDR3: CASSPWTGQDTQYF. CDR3 bases: TGTGCCAGCTCACCATGGACAGGGCAAGATACGCAGTATTTT.

This clonotype is medium-sized. This sequence joins TRBV6-5 and TRBJ2-1; 8 bases are a match to TRBD2. Germline V gene lookup returns CDR1 MNHEY and CDR2 SVGAGI. The CDR3 sequence is 14 residues long. V lost 8 bases to trimming and J lost 3 bases; unmatched junction nucleotides: 6. The CDR3 protein is CASRGGAYYNEQFF. The CDR3 DNA is TGTGCCAGCCGGGGGGGGGCTTACTACAATGAGCAGTTCTTC.

Ten or more counts support this clonotype. The chain couples TRBV6-1 to TRBJ2-7; perhaps D is TRBD1 or TRBD2 (7 bases each). This CDR3 has 15 amino acids. The germline gives CDR1 MNHNS, CDR2 SASEGT. V was shortened by 4 bases and J by 1 base, with 14 bases between the two germline ends. For the CDR3, the DNA is TGTGCCAGCAGTGGTAACAGGGGAGGGTCCTACGAGCAGTACTTC. It codes for CASSGNRGGSYEQYF.

This clonotype was found many times. The V gene is TRBV7-2, the J gene TRBJ1-2; D gene uncertain. The CDR3 is 14 residues long. The V end lost 7 bases, the J end lost 5 bases, and 17 bases lay between the germline ends. Germline V gives CDR1 SGHTA, CDR2 FQGNSA. Here the CDR3 reads CASTPGAPLYGYTF. Here the CDR3 DNA reads TGTGCCAGCACCCCAGGCGCCCCTTTATATGGCTACACCTTC.

This clonotype was seen a few times. V is TRBV5-4 and J is TRBJ1-4; no reliable D call. This CDR3 has 14 residues. Germline V CDR1 and CDR2: SGHNT, YYREEE (reference sequence). Trimming shortened V by 0 bases and J by 4 bases, and 7 bases separated the two germline ends. The CDR3 DNA is TGTGCCAGCAGCTTGGGGCAGCGTAATGAAAAACTGTTTTTT. This encodes CASSLGQRNEKLFF.

Ten or more counts support this clonotype. This sequence joins TRBV19 and TRBJ2-3; tentatively, D is TRBD1 (5 bases). CDR1 and CDR2 from the germline V gene are LNHDA and SQIVND (reference sequence). V was shortened by 11 bases and J by 2 bases, with 14 bases between the two germline ends. The CDR3 has 13 residues. CDR3 in DNA: TGTGCCTCAGGGTGGCAGGCCACAGATACGCAGTATTTT. This codes for CASGWQATDTQYF.

CDR3 sequence (DNA): TGTGCCAGCAGCGGGATAGGCTATAATTCACCCCTCCACTTT. Protein: CASSGIGYNSPLHF. V usage is TRBV5-6 and J usage is TRBJ1-6; D call uncertain. Per germline, CDR1 SGHDT and CDR2 YYEEEE. The CDR3 length is 14 residues. V lost 4 bases and J 3 bases, leaving 8 bases between the germline ends.

This clonotype was recorded at least ten times. This chain connects TRBV5-1 to TRBJ1-2; D is unresolved. The CDR3 has 13 residues. The germline CDR1 and CDR2 sequences are SGHRS and YFSETQ. V was clipped by 3 bases and J by 8 bases, with 14 bases between them. This chain's CDR3 is CASSWAPVEGYTF. The CDR3 nucleotides read TGCGCCAGCAGCTGGGCCCCGGTCGAGGGCTACACCTTC.

This clonotype showed up just once. Just one base apart from a much larger clone, this may be a read error. The chain uses TRBV7-2 and TRBJ2-3; D is possibly TRBD2 (6 bases). The CDR3 covers 15 residues. The V end lost 5 bases, the J end lost 3 bases, and 15 bases lay between the germline ends. CDR1 is SGHTA and CDR2 is FQGNSA in the germline V gene. The CDR3 nucleotides read TGTGCCAGCAGCCCTGGCCCCCGGGGGACAGATACGCAGTATTTT. This codes for CASSPGPRGTDTQYF.

In this sample, this clonotype turned up many times. The gene calls are TRBV7-9 and TRBJ2-5; D gene ambiguous. V was clipped by 4 bases and J by 4 bases, with 4 bases between them. This CDR3 is 11 amino acids long. Germline V gene data show CDR1 as SEHNR and CDR2 as FQNEAQ (reference sequence). In DNA, the CDR3 is TGTGCCAGCAGCTGGGGAGAGACCCAGTACTTC. Translation gives CASSWGETQYF.